This TCR beta chain derives from a study of beta chain features in type 1 diabetes. Every bit of the isolated RNA underwent reverse transcription, so sequencing read expressed TCRB transcripts. This table comes from immunoSEQ multiplex PCR, and its TCRdb copy is limited to in-frame clones, with some not included. The table records about 130,000 clones, just over 9% of them present only once. Study findings and constraints: Any HLA type influence on TCRB rearrangement was left unresolved here. TCRB CDR3 length was moderately but significantly reduced in all four CD4+ subsets of Type 1 diabetes patients. VDJ junctions from type 1 diabetes patients carried fewer insertions and larger deletions.

The CDR3 has 14 amino acids. CDR1 KGHSH and CDR2 LQKENI come from the germline V gene. V was clipped by 5 bases and J by 8 bases, with 13 bases between them. Central memory, naive, regulatory and stem cell-like memory CD4+ cells were sorted by CD45RO/CCR7/CD25/CD127/CD95/CD27. On this clone: What it binds is unknown.

Input material: central memory CD4+ T cells from blood. The sequence was obtained from a man aged 18-30 years in good health. The chain recombines TRBV18 with TRBJ1-6, with D possibly being TRBD1 (5 bases). This chain's CDR3 is CASSTTATDSPLHF. Written as DNA, the CDR3 is TGTGCCAGCTCAACGACAGCAACGGATTCACCCCTCCACTTT. Supplemented by reference TRBV18 and TRBJ1-6, the full variable domain reads NAGVMQNPRHLVRRRGQEARLRCSPMKGHSHVYWYRQLPEEGLKFMVYLQKENIIDESGMPKERFSAEFPKEGPSILRIQQVVRGDSAAYFCASSTTATDSPLHFGNGTRLTVT.